The 17 T cell receptor beta chains listed next were all sequenced from one sample in a study of blood T cell repertoires in COVID-19. Generated by immunoSEQ multiplex PCR, the TCRdb table keeps only in-frame clones and is missing some. This table has about 29,000 clones, more than 70% appearing once. The specimen was peripheral blood. These receptors came from a man older than 75 with active COVID-19.

The V call is TRBV27, the J call TRBJ2-6; TRBD1 is a possible D gene (6 bases). The CDR3 sequence is 19 residues long. Trimming took 4 bases from V and 2 from J, leaving 21 bases between them. CDR1 and CDR2 (germline): MNHEY, SMNVEV (reference sequence). The CDR3 region has the DNA TGTGCCAGCAGTTGCCCGGACAGCCCGCGCTCTCCTGGGGCCAACGTCCTGACTTTC. It translates to CASSCPDSPRSPGANVLTF.

This clone was observed once. The rearrangement joins TRBV6-5 to TRBJ2-5, with D possibly being TRBD1 (6 bases). The CDR3 covers 15 residues. Trimming pared 5 bases from V and 1 base from J, leaving 14 bases between. Germline V gives CDR1 MNHEY, CDR2 SVGAGI. DNA of the CDR3: TGTGCCAGCAGTAACCTATGGGGGCCCCAAGAGACCCAGTACTTC. As protein: CASSNLWGPQETQYF.

This chain links TRBV6-4 with TRBJ2-3, with D hard to call. This CDR3 contains 11 residues. The ends were cut back, 4 bases at V and 5 bases at J, with 4 bases in the middle. Germline V CDR1 and CDR2: MRHNA, SNTAGT. CDR3: CASSAGDTQYF. The CDR3 DNA reads TGTGCCAGCAGTGCGGGAGATACGCAGTATTTT.

The chain uses TRBV6-5 and TRBJ1-2, with 8 bases matching TRBD1. This CDR3 contains 14 residues. Germline-derived CDR1 and CDR2 are MNHEY and SVGAGI. The V gene end was trimmed by 6 bases and the J gene end by 7 bases; junction bases not matched to a gene: 10. As DNA, the CDR3 is TGTGCCAGCAGAACGACAGGGGAGATATTTGGCTACACCTTC. Amino acids: CASRTTGEIFGYTF.

This clone has just one count. The chain is built from TRBV5-1 and TRBJ1-2; 9 positions agree with TRBD1. V was clipped by 3 bases and J by 0 bases; unmatched bases: 3. The germline gives CDR1 SGHRS, CDR2 YFSETQ. The CDR3 is 15 residues long. The CDR3 loop is CASSSGQGTNYGYTF. Written as DNA, the CDR3 is TGCGCCAGCAGCTCCGGACAGGGGACTAACTATGGCTACACCTTC.

This CDR3 reads CASTESGWGTDTQYF. The DNA of the CDR3 is TGTGCCAGCACCGAAAGCGGGTGGGGCACAGATACGCAGTATTTT. The V and J genes are TRBV5-6 and TRBJ2-3; D possibly corresponds to TRBD2 (6 bases). The CDR3 is 15 amino acids. CDR1 and CDR2 (germline): SGHDT, YYEEEE. Trimming pared 6 bases from V and 1 base from J, leaving 15 bases between.

The chain employs TRBV2 and TRBJ1-2; D not certain. The CDR3 has 14 residues. V lost 8 bases and J 5 bases, leaving 18 bases between the germline ends. Germline V lookup: CDR1 SNHLY, CDR2 FYNNEI. CDR3 DNA: TGTGCCAGCTGTAAAACCGGGATCTCGTATGGCTACACCTTC. It is translated as CASCKTGISYGYTF.

The genes are TRBV6-1 and TRBJ1-1; 10 positions match TRBD1. J was trimmed by 5 bases and V by 4 bases; bases with no gene match: 10. CDR3 length equals 16 residues. CDR1 and CDR2 from the germline V gene are MNHNS and SASEGT. In DNA, the CDR3 is TGTGCCAGCAGTGTCCGGGACAGGGGATTGGGGACTGAAGCTTTCTTT. This translates into CASSVRDRGLGTEAFF.

This sequence joins TRBV5-6 and TRBJ2-7, with TRBD2 matching 15 bases. The V segment lost 3 bases and the J segment 6 bases; nucleotides outside the gene matches: 7. This CDR3 has 16 residues. Germline CDR1 SGHDT, CDR2 YYEEEE. The CDR3 sequence: CASSSWTSGGAGEQYF. CDR3 DNA sequence: TGTGCCAGCAGCTCCTGGACTAGCGGGGGGGCCGGCGAGCAGTACTTC. The full variable domain, in which reference TRBV5-6 and TRBJ2-7 provide the parts outside the CDR3, is DAGVTQSPTHLIKTRGQQVTLRCSPKSGHDTVSWYQQALGQGPQFIFQYYEEEERQRGNFPDRFSGHQFPNYSSELNVNALLLGDSALYLCASSSWTSGGAGEQYFGPGTRLTVT.

The rearrangement links TRBV2 to TRBJ2-2; D might be TRBD2 (6 bases). Looked up from germline, CDR1 is SNHLY and CDR2 is FYNNEI. This CDR3 contains 16 residues. Trimming took 6 bases from V and 0 from J, leaving 14 bases between them. The CDR3 reads CASRQTRTANTGELFF. Here the CDR3 DNA reads TGTGCCAGCAGGCAGACTAGAACCGCGAACACCGGGGAGCTGTTTTTT. The full variable domain, with the rest looked up from reference TRBV2 and TRBJ2-2, is EPEVTQTPSHQVTQMGQEVILRCVPISNHLYFYWYRQILGQKVEFLVSFYNNEISEKSEIFDDQFSVERPDGSNFTLKIRSTKLEDSAMYFCASRQTRTANTGELFFGEGSRLTVL.

The chain has TRBV6-5 and TRBJ2-7; TRBD2 matches at 8 bases. There are 14 residues in the CDR3. Trimming took 7 bases from V and 3 from J; bases not matched to a gene: 8. Germline CDR1 and CDR2: MNHEY and SVGAGI. The CDR3 protein is CASTPGREIYEQYF. DNA of the CDR3: TGTGCCAGCACCCCCGGGAGGGAAATCTACGAGCAGTACTTC.

The chain links TRBV7-9 to TRBJ1-5; TRBD1 aligns across 7 bases. Germline loops: CDR1 SEHNR, CDR2 FQNEAQ (reference sequence). The CDR3 is made up of 14 amino acids. After removal of 5 bases from V and 1 base from J, the junction contained 2 bases not matched to a gene. The CDR3 DNA reads as TGTGCCAGCAGCAAGACAGGGAGCAATCAGCCCCAGCATTTT. Its translation is CASSKTGSNQPQHF.

This chain uses TRBV6-5 with TRBJ2-1; 9 bases agree with TRBD1. J was trimmed by 9 bases and V by 6 bases; bases with no gene match: 12. This CDR3 is built from 15 residues. Germline V gene lookup returns CDR1 MNHEY and CDR2 SVGAGI. The CDR3 loop is CASRVEDRGGTEQFF. CDR3 DNA: TGTGCCAGCAGGGTGGAGGACAGGGGCGGCACTGAGCAGTTCTTC.

The V call is TRBV9, the J call TRBJ2-5; D perhaps matches TRBD2 (5 bases). Per germline, CDR1 SGDLS and CDR2 YYNGEE. CDR3 length equals 15 residues. V lost 2 bases to trimming and J lost 2 bases, with 13 bases between them. CDR3 loop: CASSVEGRRQETQYF. CDR3 coding DNA: TGTGCCAGCAGCGTTGAGGGTAGAAGGCAAGAGACCCAGTACTTC.

The rearrangement uses TRBV5-6 and TRBJ2-2; D possibly corresponds to TRBD1 (5 bases). Germline V gives CDR1 SGHDT, CDR2 YYEEEE. The length of the CDR3 is 16 residues. V shed 2 bases and J shed 1 base, with 12 bases lying between them. CDR3 coding DNA: TGTGCCAGCAGCTTCGGGTACAGGCAGAACACCGGGGAGCTGTTTTTT. It specifies CASSFGYRQNTGELFF.

V is TRBV4-1 and J is TRBJ2-5; the match to TRBD2 covers 8 bases. V was clipped by 4 bases and J by 3 bases; unmatched bases: 10. The CDR3 is made up of 16 amino acids. Looked up from germline, CDR1 is MGHRA and CDR2 is YSYEKL. The CDR3 is CASSPRGSGTKETQYF. CDR3 nucleotides: TGCGCCAGCAGCCCCCGGGGTAGCGGGACGAAAGAGACCCAGTACTTC.

V is TRBV2 and J is TRBJ1-1; a possible D gene is TRBD1 (5 bases). V lost 6 bases, J lost 0 bases, and 11 bases lay in between. CDR1 and CDR2 from the germline V gene are SNHLY and FYNNEI. This CDR3 has 14 amino acids. The CDR3 sequence: CASRPGLMNTEAFF. The CDR3 DNA is TGTGCCAGCAGACCAGGGCTGATGAACACTGAAGCTTTCTTT.